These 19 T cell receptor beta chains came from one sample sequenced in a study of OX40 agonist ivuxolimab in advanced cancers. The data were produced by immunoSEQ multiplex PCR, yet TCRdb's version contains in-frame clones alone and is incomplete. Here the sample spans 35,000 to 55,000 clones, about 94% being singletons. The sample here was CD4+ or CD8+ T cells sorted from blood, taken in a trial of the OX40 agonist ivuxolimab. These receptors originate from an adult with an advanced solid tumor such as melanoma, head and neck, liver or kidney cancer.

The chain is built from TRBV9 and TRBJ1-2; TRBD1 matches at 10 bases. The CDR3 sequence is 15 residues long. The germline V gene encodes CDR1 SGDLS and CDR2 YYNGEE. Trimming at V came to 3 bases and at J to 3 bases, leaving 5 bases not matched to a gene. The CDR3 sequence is CASSGDRGRHYGYTF. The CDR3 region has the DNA TGTGCCAGCAGCGGTGACAGGGGGCGTCACTATGGCTACACCTTC.

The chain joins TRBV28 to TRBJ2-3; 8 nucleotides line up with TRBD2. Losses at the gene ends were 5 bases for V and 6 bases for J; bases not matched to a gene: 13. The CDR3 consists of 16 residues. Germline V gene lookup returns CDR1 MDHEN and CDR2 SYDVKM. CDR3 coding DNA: TGTGCCAGCAGTAGGCCCGAGCGGGAGTTCTCCGATACGCAGTATTTT. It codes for CASSRPEREFSDTQYF. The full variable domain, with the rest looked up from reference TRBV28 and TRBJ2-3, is DVKVTQSSRYLVKRTGEKVFLECVQDMDHENMFWYRQDPGLGLRLIYFSYDVKMKEKGDIPEGYSVSREKKERFSLILESASTNQTSMYLCASSRPEREFSDTQYFGPGTRLTVL.

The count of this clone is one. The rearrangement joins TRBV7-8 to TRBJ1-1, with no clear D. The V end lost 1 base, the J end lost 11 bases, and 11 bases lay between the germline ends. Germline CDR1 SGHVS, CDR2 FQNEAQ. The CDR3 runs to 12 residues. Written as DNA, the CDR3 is TGTGCCAGCAGCTTAGGGCGCCTAGGGGCTTTCTTT. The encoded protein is CASSLGRLGAFF.

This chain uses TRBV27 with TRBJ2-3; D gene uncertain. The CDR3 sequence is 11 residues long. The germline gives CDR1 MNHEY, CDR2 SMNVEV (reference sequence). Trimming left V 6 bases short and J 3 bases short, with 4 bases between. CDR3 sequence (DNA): TGTGCCAGCAGGCAAACAGATACGCAGTATTTT. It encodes CASRQTDTQYF.

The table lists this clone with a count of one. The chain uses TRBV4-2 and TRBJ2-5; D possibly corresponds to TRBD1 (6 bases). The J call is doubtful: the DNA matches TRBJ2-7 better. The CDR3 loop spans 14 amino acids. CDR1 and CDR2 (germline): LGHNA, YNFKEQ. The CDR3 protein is CASSPRQASYEQYF. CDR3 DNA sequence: TGTGCCAGCAGCCCCCGACAGGCCTCCTACGAGCAGTACTTC.

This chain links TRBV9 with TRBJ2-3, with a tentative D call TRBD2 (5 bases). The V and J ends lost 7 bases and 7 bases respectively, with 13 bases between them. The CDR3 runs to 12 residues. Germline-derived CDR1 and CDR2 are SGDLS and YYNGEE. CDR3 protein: CASGPTGNTQYF. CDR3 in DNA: TGTGCCAGCGGCCCGACCGGGAATACGCAGTATTTT.

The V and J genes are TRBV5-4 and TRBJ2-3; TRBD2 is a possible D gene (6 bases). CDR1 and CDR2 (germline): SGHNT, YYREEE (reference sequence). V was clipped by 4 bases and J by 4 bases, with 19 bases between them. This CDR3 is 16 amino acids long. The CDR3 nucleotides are TGTGCCAGCAGCCCCCCAGTGCGGGAAGTGGCAGATACGCAGTATTTT. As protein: CASSPPVREVADTQYF.

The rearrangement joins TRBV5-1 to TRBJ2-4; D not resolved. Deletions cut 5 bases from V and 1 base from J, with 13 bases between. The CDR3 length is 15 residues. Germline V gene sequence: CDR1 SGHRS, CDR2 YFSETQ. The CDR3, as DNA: TGCGCCAGCAGGGTCGGAATTGGTGCCAAAAACATTCAGTACTTC. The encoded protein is CASRVGIGAKNIQYF.

The CDR3 nucleotides are TGCGCCAGCAGCCGCACCGGGACAGGGGGCCTCCAAGAGACCCAGTACTTC. Its translation: CASSRTGTGGLQETQYF. The chain employs TRBV5-1 and TRBJ2-5; 12 bases agree with TRBD1. This CDR3 is built from 17 residues. Germline-derived CDR1 and CDR2 are SGHRS and YFSETQ. J gave up 1 base and V 4 bases, and 8 bases lay outside the gene matches. The complete variable domain, with remaining parts taken from reference TRBV5-1 and TRBJ2-5, reads KAGVTQTPRYLIKTRGQQVTLSCSPISGHRSVSWYQQTPGQGLQFLFEYFSETQRNKGNFPGRFSGRQFSNSRSEMNVSTLELGDSALYLCASSRTGTGGLQETQYFGPGTRLLVL.

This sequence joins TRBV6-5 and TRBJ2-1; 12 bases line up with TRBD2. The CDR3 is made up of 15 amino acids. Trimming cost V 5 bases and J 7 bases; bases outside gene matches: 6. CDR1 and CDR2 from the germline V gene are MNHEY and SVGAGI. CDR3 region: CASSALAGGGNEQFF. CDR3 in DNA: TGTGCCAGCAGTGCACTAGCGGGAGGAGGGAATGAGCAGTTCTTC.

CDR3: CASSLDQVEQYF. CDR3 DNA sequence: TGTGCCAGCAGCTTAGATCAGGTCGAGCAGTACTTC. The V call is TRBV7-3, the J call TRBJ2-7; D remains ambiguous. The CDR3 is made up of 12 amino acids. V dropped 2 bases and J dropped 6 bases, with 8 bases sitting between them. The germline V gene encodes CDR1 SGHTA and CDR2 FQGTGA.

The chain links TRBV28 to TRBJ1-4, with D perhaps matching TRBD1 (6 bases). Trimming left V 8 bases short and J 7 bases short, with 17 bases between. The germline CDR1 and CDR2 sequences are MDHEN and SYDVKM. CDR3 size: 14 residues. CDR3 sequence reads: CASGDTTRVEKLFF. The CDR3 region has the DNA TGTGCCAGCGGGGACACAACAAGGGTTGAAAAACTGTTTTTT.

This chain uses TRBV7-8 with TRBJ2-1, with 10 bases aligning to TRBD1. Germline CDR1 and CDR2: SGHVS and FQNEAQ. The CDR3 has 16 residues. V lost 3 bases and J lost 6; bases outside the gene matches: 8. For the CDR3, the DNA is TGTGCCAGCAGCTTTTCTCCGGGACAGGGGATCAATGAGCAGTTCTTC. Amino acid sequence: CASSFSPGQGINEQFF.

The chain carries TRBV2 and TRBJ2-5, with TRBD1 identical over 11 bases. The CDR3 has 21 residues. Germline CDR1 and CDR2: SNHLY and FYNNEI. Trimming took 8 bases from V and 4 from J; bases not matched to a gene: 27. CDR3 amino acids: CASYVSIVKTGTGGVIETQYF. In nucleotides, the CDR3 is TGTGCCAGCTATGTATCGATTGTCAAAACCGGGACAGGGGGGGTCATAGAGACCCAGTACTTC.

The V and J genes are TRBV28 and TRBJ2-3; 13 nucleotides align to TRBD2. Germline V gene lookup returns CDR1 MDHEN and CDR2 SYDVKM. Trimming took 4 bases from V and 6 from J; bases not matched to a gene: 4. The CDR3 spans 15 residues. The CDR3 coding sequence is TGTGCCAGCAGTTGGACTAGCGGGAGCATGGATACGCAGTATTTT. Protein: CASSWTSGSMDTQYF.

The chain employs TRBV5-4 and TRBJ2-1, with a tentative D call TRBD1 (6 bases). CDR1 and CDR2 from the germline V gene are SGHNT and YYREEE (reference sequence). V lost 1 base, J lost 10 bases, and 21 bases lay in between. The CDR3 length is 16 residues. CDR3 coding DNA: TGTGCCAGCAGCTTGTTAGGGACACCATCGTCGTTCGAGCAGTTCTTC. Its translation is CASSLLGTPSSFEQFF.

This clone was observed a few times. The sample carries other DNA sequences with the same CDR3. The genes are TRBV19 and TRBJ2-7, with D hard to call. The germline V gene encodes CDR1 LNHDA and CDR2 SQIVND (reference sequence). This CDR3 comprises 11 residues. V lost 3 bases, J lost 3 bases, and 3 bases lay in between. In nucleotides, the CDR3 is TGTGCCAGTAGTATCGGCTACGAGCAGTACTTC. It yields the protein CASSIGYEQYF. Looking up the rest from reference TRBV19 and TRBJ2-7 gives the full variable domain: DGGITQSPKYLFRKEGQNVTLSCEQNLNHDAMYWYRQDPGQGLRLIYYSQIVNDFQKGDIAEGYSVSREKKESFPLTVTSAQKNPTAFYLCASSIGYEQYFGPGTRLTVT.

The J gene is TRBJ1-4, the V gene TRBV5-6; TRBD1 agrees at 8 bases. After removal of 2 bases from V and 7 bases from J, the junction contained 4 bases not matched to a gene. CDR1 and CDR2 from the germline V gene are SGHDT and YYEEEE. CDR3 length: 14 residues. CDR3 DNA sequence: TGTGCCAGCAGCTTCGGACAGGGCGGTGAAAAACTGTTTTTT. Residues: CASSFGQGGEKLFF.

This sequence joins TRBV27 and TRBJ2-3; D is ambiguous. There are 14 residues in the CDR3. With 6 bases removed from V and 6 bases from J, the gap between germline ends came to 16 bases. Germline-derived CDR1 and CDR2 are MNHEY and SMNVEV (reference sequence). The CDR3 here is CASSGPRTWDTQYF. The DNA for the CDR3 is TGTGCCAGCAGCGGGCCCCGGACCTGGGATACGCAGTATTTT.